Sequencing of this TCR beta chain was carried out in a study of T cell responses to AZD1222 COVID-19 vaccine. Study-level findings and limits: The span of vaccine-associated CD4 TCRs extended across spike, with dominance at 160-218 and 743-854. Reports indicate that nearly half of spike-specific TCRs are directed at unmutated variant regions.

V lost 2 bases and J lost 2, with 9 bases in between. Looked up from germline, CDR1 is MDHEN and CDR2 is SYDVKM. The CDR3 totals 14 residues. As for this clone: Its antigen is as yet unknown.

Method: immunoSEQ multiplex PCR; TCRdb's copy keeps in-frame clones and lacks some. The profile shows under 120,000 clones, 92% of them singletons. The gene calls are TRBV28 and TRBJ1-2, with a weak D call TRBD1 (5 bases). The TCR comes from an adult in good health. The material was peripheral blood, obtained on day 0 of AZD1222 vaccination. The CDR3 region has the DNA TGTGCCAGCAGTTTACGGGGACCGAACTATGGCTACACCTTC. It specifies CASSLRGPNYGYTF.